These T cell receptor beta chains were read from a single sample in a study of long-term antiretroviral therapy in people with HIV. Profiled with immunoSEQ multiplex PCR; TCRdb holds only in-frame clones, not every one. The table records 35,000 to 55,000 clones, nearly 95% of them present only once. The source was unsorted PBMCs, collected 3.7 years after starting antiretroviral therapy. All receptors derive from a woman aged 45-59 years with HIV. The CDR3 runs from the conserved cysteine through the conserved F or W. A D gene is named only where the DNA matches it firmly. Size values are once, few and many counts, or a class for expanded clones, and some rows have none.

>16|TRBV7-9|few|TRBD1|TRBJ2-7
TGTGCCAGCAGTCTCGGGACAGGGTTGTCCTACTACGAGCAGTACTTC
CASSLGTGLSYYEQYF
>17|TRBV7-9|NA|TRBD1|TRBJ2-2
TGTGCCAGCAGATCCAGCGCCGGGACAGGGAACACCGGGGAGCTGTTTTTT
CASRSSAGTGNTGELFF
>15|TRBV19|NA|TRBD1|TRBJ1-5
TGTGCCAGTAGTATAGACGGGACAGAAAATCAGCCCCAGCATTTT
CASSIDGTENQPQHF
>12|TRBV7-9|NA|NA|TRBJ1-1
TGTGCCAGCAGCCCCTATGACACTGAAGCTTTCTTT
CASSPYDTEAFF
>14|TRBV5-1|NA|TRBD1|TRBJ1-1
TGCGCCAGCGGACGGACGGACAGGGCCACTGAAGCTTTCTTT
CASGRTDRATEAFF
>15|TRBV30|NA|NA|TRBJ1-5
TGTGCCTGGAGTCTGAAAGGGGCCGGCAATCAGCCCCAGCATTTT
CAWSLKGAGNQPQHF
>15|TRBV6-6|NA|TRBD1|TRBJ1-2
TGTGCCAGCAGTTACTGGGCAGGGGGGGACTATGGCTACACCTTC
CASSYWAGGDYGYTF
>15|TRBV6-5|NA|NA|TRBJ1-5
TGTGCCAGCAGACGCTTGGGGGGCGCGTCGCAGCCCCAGCATTTT
CASRRLGGASQPQHF
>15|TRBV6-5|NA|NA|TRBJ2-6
TGTGCCAGTAGAGGGCCAAGCTCTGGGGCCAACGTCCTGACTTTC
CASRGPSSGANVLTF
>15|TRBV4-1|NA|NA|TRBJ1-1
TGCGCCAGCAGCCATACAAAAGTCGAGGACACTGAAGCTTTCTTT
CASSHTKVEDTEAFF
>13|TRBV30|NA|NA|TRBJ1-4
TGTGCCTGGAGTGTGTCCCGGAATGAAAAACTGTTTTTT
CAWSVSRNEKLFF
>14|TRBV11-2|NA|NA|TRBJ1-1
TGTGCCAGCAGCTTACTCGGGTCAGGCACTGAAGCTTTCTTT
CASSLLGSGTEAFF
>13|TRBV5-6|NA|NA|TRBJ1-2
TGTGCCAGCAGCTGGGGAGGGGACTATGGCTACACCTTC
CASSWGGDYGYTF
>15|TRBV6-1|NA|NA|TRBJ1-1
TGTGCCAGCAGCGTGGACTGGACCATGAACACTGAAGCTTTCTTT
CASSVDWTMNTEAFF
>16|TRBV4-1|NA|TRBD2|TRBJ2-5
TGCGCCAGCAGCCCCGCTCTAGCGGGCGGCCAAGAGACCCAGTACTTC
CASSPALAGGQETQYF
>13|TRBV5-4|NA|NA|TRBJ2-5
TGTGCCACCGTAGCTGGGGGTCAAGAGACCCAGTACTTC
CATVAGGQETQYF
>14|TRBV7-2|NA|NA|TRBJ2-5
TGTGCCAGCAGCTTAGTGGCCCTTGCGGAGACCCAGTACTTC
CASSLVALAETQYF
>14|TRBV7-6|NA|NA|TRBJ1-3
TGTGCCAGCAGCGCCAGCCTCTCTGGAAACACCATATATTTT
CASSASLSGNTIYF
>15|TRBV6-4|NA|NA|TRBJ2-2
TGTGCCAGCAGCCCGGCAGGGGCGGGGACCGGGGAGCTGTTTTTT
CASSPAGAGTGELFF
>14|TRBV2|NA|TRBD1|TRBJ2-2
TGTGCCAGCGGGACAGGGGGGAACACCGGGGAGCTGTTTTTT
CASGTGGNTGELFF
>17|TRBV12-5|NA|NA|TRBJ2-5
TGTGCTAGTGGTTTGGTTTTGGGGCGCGCCGGCCAAGAGACCCAGTACTTC
CASGLVLGRAGQETQYF
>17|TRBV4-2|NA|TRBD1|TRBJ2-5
TGTGCCAGCAGCATCCGTTACCGGGACAGGGGGCAAGAGACCCAGTACTTC
CASSIRYRDRGQETQYF
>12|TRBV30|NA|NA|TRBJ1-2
TGTGCCTGGGAAGGGGCCTCCTATGGCTACACCTTC
CAWEGASYGYTF
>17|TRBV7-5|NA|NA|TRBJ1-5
TGTGCCAGAAGCCTAGCGGGGGGCCTTATGGGCAATCAGCCCCAGCATTTT
CARSLAGGLMGNQPQHF
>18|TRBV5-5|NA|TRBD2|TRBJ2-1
TGTGCCAGCAGCCTGGGGACTAGCGGGGGACCCTTCTACAATGAGCAGTTCTTC
CASSLGTSGGPFYNEQFF
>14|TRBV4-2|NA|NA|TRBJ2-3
TGTGCCAGCAGCGCTCTTTCCGGCACAGATACGCAGTATTTT
CASSALSGTDTQYF
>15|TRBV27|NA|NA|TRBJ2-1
TGTGCCAGCAACTTACGGGGTGTTACCACCAATGAGCAGTTCTTC
CASNLRGVTTNEQFF
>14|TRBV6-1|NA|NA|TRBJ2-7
TGTGCCAGCAGTGAATCAGGCAGAGCCTACGAGCAGTACTTC
CASSESGRAYEQYF
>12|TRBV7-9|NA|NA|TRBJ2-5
TGTGCCAGCAGCCCAATCGGTGGGACCCAGTACTTC
CASSPIGGTQYF
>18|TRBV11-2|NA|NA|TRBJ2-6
TGTGCCAGCAGCTTGGGACAACCTACAGGGACTGGGGCCAACGTCCTGACTTTC
CASSLGQPTGTGANVLTF